This T cell receptor beta chain was sequenced in a study of early T cells in non-severe SARS-CoV-2 infection. This clonotype was detected only a few times. Via MiXCR, TCRdb re-called the 5' RACE reads, giving one row per CDR3 protein. The sample comprises 55,000 to 70,000 distinct CDR3 sequences, more than 3.5% of which are singletons, and more than 3% rests with the top ten. This CDR3 has 14 residues. J gave up 1 base and V 3 bases, and 4 bases lay outside the gene matches. Germline values: CDR1 SQVTM, CDR2 ANQGSEA. The clonotype comes from an adult who was a healthcare worker with PCR-confirmed SARS-CoV-2 infection or an uninfected control (not recorded which). The donor label of this sample is uncertain. This specimen consisted of whole blood, obtained at baseline. The chain links TRBV29-1 to TRBJ1-1, with 8 bases that match TRBD1. The CDR3 nucleotides are TGCAGCGTTGACGACAGGGGACCGAACACTGAAGCTTTCTTT. Protein: CSVDDRGPNTEAFF.